This T cell receptor beta chain comes out of a study of cytomegalovirus exposure and HLA in healthy donors. Regarding the study as a whole: A later analysis linked some 18,000 TCR beta sequences to HLA alleles at 0.05 false discovery rate.

The CDR3 runs to 16 residues. V dropped 1 base and J dropped 6; count of bases not matched to a gene: 5. Per germline, CDR1 SEHNR and CDR2 FQNEAQ (reference sequence). It was with 60 Vbeta and 13 Jbeta primers that the PCR ran. Repertoires were generated with immunoSEQ multiplex PCR, while TCRdb's copy carries only in-frame clones and drops some. The sample carries 100,000 to 150,000 clones, around 78% recorded once. Details on this clone: Antigen unknown.

Sequences were obtained from PBMCs. This chain uses TRBV7-9 with TRBJ1-4, with TRBD1 matching 10 bases. The TCR sequence derives from a woman aged 45-65 years in good health and CMV-seronegative. CDR3: CASSLGPGTGDEKLFF. The CDR3 DNA reads TGTGCCAGCAGCTTAGGTCCCGGGACAGGGGATGAAAAACTGTTTTTT. The whole variable domain, remainder taken from reference TRBV7-9 and TRBJ1-4, is DTGVSQNPRHKITKRGQNVTFRCDPISEHNRLYWYRQTLGQGPEFLTYFQNEAQLEKSRLLSDRFSAERPKGSFSTLEIQRTEQGDSAMYLCASSLGPGTGDEKLFFGSGTQLSVL.